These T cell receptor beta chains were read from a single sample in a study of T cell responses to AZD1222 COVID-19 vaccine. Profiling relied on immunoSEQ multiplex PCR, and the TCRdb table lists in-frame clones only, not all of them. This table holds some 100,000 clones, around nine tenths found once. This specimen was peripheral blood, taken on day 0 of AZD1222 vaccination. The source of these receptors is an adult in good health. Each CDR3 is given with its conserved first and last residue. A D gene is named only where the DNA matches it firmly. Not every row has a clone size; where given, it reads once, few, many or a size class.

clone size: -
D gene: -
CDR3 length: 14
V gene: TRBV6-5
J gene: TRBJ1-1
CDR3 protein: CATTRRSENTEAFF
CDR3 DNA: TGTGCCACGACCCGACGTAGCGAGAACACTGAAGCTTTCTTT

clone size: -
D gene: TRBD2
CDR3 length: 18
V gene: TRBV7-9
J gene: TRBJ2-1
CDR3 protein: CASSLGSGRGGFGNEQFF
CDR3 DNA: TGTGCCAGCAGCTTAGGTAGCGGGAGAGGTGGTTTTGGGAATGAGCAGTTCTTC

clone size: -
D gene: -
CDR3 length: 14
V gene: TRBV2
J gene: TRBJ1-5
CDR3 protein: CASTGAVSNQPQHF
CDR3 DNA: TGTGCCAGCACCGGGGCAGTAAGCAATCAGCCCCAGCATTTT

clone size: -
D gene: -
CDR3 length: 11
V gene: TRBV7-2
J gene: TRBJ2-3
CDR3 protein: CASSLDNTQYF
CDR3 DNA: TGTGCCAGCAGCTTAGATAATACGCAGTATTTT

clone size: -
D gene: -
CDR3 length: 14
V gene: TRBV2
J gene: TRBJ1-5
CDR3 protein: CASRVLQGNQPQHF
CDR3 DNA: TGTGCCAGCAGGGTACTACAGGGTAATCAGCCCCAGCATTTT

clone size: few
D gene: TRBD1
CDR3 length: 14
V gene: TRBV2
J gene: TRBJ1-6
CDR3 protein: CASSGGQGVSPLHF
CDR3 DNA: TGTGCCAGCAGTGGCGGACAGGGCGTCTCACCCCTCCACTTT

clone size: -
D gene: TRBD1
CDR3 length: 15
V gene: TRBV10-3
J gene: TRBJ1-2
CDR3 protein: CAIRDGTGEGNGYTF
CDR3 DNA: TGTGCCATCAGGGATGGGACAGGGGAAGGGAATGGCTACACCTTC

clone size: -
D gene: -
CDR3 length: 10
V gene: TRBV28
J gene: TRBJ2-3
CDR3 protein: CASSWGTQYF
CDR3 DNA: TGTGCCAGCAGTTGGGGTACGCAGTATTTT

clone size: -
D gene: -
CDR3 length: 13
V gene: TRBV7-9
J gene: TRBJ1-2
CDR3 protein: CASSFRVDYGYTF
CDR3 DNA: TGTGCCAGCAGCTTCAGGGTTGACTATGGCTACACCTTC

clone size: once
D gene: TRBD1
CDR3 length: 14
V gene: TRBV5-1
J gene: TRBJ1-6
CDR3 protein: CASSFTGDNSPLHF
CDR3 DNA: TGCGCCAGCAGCTTTACAGGGGACAATTCACCCCTCCACTTT

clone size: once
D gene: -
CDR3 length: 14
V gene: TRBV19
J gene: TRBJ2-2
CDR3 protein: CASTLRGFTGELFF
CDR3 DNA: TGTGCCAGTACTCTTAGGGGCTTCACCGGGGAGCTGTTTTTT

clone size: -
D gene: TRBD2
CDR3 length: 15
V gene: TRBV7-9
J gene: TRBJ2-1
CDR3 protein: CASSLKLAEYNEQFF
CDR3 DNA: TGTGCCAGCAGCTTAAAGCTAGCGGAGTACAATGAGCAGTTCTTC

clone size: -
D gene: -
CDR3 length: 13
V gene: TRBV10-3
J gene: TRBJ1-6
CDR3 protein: CAIRTEPNSPLHF
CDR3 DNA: TGTGCCATACGGACAGAACCCAATTCACCCCTCCACTTT

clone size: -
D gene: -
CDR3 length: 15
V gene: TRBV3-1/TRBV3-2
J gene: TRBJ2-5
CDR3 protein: CASSQVLGSQETQYF
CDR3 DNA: TGTGCCAGCAGCCAAGTCTTAGGGTCCCAAGAGACCCAGTACTTC

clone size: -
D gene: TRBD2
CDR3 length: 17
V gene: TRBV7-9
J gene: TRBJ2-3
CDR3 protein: CASSFLLAGGSTDTQYF
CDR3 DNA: TGTGCCAGCAGCTTCCTCCTAGCGGGAGGCAGCACAGATACGCAGTATTTT

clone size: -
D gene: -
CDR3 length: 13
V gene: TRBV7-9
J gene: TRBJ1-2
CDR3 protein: CASSSGVNYGYTF
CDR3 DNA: TGTGCCAGCAGTTCCGGGGTAAACTATGGCTACACCTTC

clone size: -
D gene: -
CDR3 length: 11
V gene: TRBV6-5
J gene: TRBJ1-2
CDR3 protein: CASTRGIGYTF
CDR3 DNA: TGTGCCAGCACCAGGGGTATTGGCTACACCTTC

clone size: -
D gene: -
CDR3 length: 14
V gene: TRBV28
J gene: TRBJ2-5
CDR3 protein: CASNPDPGRETQYF
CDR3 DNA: TGTGCCAGCAACCCAGACCCAGGGCGCGAGACCCAGTACTTC

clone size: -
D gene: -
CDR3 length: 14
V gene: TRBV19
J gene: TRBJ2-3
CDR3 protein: CASSIRGVADTQYF
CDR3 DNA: TGTGCCAGTAGTATAAGGGGGGTCGCAGATACGCAGTATTTT

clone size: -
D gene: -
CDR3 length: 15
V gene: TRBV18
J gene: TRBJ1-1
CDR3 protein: CASSRANSGDTEAFF
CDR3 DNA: TGTGCCAGCTCACGCGCCAACAGTGGCGACACTGAAGCTTTCTTT

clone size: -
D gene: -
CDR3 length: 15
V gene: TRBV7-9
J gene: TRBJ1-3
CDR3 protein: CASSLTGVSGNTIYF
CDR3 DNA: TGTGCCAGCAGCTTAACGGGGGTTTCTGGAAACACCATATATTTT

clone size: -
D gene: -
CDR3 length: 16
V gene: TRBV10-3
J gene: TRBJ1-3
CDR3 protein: CAITRGRLSSGNTIYF
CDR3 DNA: TGTGCCATCACCCGAGGGCGGCTGAGCTCTGGAAACACCATATATTTT

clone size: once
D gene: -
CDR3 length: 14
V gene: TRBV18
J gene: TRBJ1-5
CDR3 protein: CASSPLVSNQPQHF
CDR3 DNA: TGTGCCAGCTCACCACTAGTCAGCAATCAGCCCCAGCATTTT

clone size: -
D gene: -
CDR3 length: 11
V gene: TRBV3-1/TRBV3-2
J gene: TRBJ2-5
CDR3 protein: CASSQVETQYF
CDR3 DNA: TGTGCCAGCAGCCAAGTAGAGACCCAGTACTTC

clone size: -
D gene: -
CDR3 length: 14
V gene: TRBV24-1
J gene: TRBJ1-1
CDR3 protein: CATSEGGSNTEAFF
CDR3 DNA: TGTGCCACCAGTGAGGGAGGAAGTAATACTGAAGCTTTCTTT

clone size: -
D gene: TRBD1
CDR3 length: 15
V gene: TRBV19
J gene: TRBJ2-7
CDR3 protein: CASARTGGTSYEQYF
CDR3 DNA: TGTGCCAGCGCTCGGACAGGAGGAACCTCCTACGAGCAGTACTTC

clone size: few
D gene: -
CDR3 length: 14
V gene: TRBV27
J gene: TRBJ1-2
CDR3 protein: CASNRRGAGGGYTF
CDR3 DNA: TGTGCCAGCAACAGGCGGGGGGCTGGAGGTGGCTACACCTTC

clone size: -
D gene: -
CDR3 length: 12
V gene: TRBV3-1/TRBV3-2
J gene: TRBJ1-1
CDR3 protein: CASSRRGTEAFF
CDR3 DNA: TGTGCCAGCAGCCGCCGTGGGACAGAAGCTTTCTTT

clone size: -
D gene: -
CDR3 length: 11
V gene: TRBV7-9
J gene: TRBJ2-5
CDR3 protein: CASSFGETQYF
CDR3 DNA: TGTGCCAGCAGCTTTGGGGAGACCCAGTACTTC

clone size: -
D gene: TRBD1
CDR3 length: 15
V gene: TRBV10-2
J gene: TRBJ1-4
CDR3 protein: CASSDDRGSNEKLFF
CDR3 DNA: TGCGCCAGCAGTGATGACAGGGGCAGTAATGAAAAACTGTTTTTT

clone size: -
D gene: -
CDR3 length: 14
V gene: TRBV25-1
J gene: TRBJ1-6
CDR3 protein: CASSEGRYNSPLHF
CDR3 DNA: TGTGCCAGCAGTGAAGGCAGGTATAATTCACCCCTCCACTTT

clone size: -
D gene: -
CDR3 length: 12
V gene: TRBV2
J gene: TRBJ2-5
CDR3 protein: CASSVQEETQYF
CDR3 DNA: TGTGCCAGCAGTGTCCAGGAAGAGACCCAGTACTTC

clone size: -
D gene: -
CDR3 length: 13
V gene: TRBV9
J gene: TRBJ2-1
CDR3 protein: CASSVAPDNEQFF
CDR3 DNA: TGTGCCAGCAGCGTAGCTCCTGACAATGAGCAGTTCTTC

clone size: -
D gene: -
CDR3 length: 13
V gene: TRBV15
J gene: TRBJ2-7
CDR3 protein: CATKNVDAREQYF
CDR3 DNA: TGTGCCACCAAGAATGTGGACGCCCGGGAGCAGTACTTC

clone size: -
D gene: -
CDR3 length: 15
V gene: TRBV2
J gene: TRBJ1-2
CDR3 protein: CASSESEHSNYGYTF
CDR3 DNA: TGTGCCAGCAGTGAGAGTGAGCACTCTAACTATGGCTACACCTTC

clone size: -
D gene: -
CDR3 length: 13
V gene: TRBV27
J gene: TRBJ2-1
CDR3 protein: CASTISLGNEQFF
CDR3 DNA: TGTGCCAGCACCATCTCCTTGGGAAATGAGCAGTTCTTC

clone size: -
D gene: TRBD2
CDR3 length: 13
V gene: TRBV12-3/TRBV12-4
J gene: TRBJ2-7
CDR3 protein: CASSPGTSGRSYF
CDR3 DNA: TGTGCCAGCAGTCCCGGGACTAGCGGGAGATCGTACTTC

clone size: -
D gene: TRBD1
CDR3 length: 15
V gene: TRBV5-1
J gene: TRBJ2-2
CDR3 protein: CASSSGQGSTGELFF
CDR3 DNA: TGCGCCAGCAGTTCGGGACAGGGAAGTACCGGGGAGCTGTTTTTT

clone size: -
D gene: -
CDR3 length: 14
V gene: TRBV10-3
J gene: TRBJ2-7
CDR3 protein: CAIRDSDTPYEQYF
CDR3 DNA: TGTGCCATCAGGGACTCGGACACCCCCTACGAGCAGTACTTC

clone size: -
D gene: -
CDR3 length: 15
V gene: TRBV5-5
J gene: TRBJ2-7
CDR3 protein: CASSLVRTLTYEQYF
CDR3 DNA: TGTGCCAGCAGCTTGGTCAGGACACTCACCTACGAGCAGTACTTC